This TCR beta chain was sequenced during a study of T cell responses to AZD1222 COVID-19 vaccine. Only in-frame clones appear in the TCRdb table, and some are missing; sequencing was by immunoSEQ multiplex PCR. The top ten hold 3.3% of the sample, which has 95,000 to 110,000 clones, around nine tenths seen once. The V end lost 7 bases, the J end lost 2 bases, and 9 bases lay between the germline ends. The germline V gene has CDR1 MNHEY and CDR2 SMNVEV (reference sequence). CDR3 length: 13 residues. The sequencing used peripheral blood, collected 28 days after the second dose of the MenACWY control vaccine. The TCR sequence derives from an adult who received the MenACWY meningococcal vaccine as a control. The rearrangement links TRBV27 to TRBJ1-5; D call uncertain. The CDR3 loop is CASKRDGNQPQHF. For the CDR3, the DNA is TGTGCCAGCAAGAGGGATGGCAATCAGCCCCAGCATTTT.